Below, 4 T cell receptor beta chains from the same sample are listed, as sequenced in a study of identifying expanded T cells in peripheral blood. Repertoires were generated with immunoSEQ multiplex PCR, while TCRdb's copy carries only in-frame clones and drops some. The sample consists of some 78,000 clones, roughly 81% of them appearing once. Source material: blood. These TCRs come from a person between 18 and 69 years old in good health.

The V call is TRBV10-2, the J call TRBJ2-1; D gene uncertain. There are 14 residues in the CDR3. The germline CDR1 and CDR2 sequences are WSHSY and SAAADI. V was pared by 7 bases and J by 0 bases, with 10 bases between. The DNA for the CDR3 is TGCGCCAGCACAGTCGACACCTCCTACAATGAGCAGTTCTTC. This codes for CASTVDTSYNEQFF.

The chain employs TRBV7-2 and TRBJ2-1; TRBD1 agrees at 7 bases. The V gene's germline CDR1 is SGHTA and CDR2 FQGNSA. The CDR3 contains 16 residues. The V and J ends lost 1 base and 6 bases, in that order; junction bases with no gene match: 9. As DNA, the CDR3 is TGTGCCAGCAGCTTAGGGCAGGGGGTCATAAGCAATGAGCAGTTCTTC. Translated: CASSLGQGVISNEQFF.

This chain links TRBV6-4 with TRBJ2-2; maybe TRBD2 (5 bases). From germline, CDR1 is MRHNA and CDR2 SNTAGT. The CDR3 consists of 13 residues. V lost 5 bases and J 7 bases, leaving 11 bases between the germline ends. This chain's CDR3 is CASSPTSNGELFF. The CDR3 DNA reads as TGTGCCAGCAGTCCAACTAGTAACGGGGAGCTGTTTTTT.

The gene calls are TRBV6-5 and TRBJ2-7; 8 nucleotides agree with TRBD1. Germline V gene lookup returns CDR1 MNHEY and CDR2 SVGAGI. CDR3 size: 13 residues. Trimming cost V 6 bases and J 3 bases; bases outside gene matches: 4. For the CDR3, the DNA is TGTGCCAGCAGACGACAGGGGAACTACGAGCAGTACTTC. Amino acids: CASRRQGNYEQYF.